This entry lists 19 T cell receptor beta chains sequenced from one sample in a study of graft-versus-host responses after intestinal transplantation. Profiling relied on immunoSEQ multiplex PCR, and the TCRdb table lists in-frame clones only, not all of them. The table records approximately 58,000 clones, approximately 90% of them present only once. Sequences were derived from PBMCs, sampled 26 days after transplant. These receptors were taken from a human patient who received an intestinal transplant, so some T cells may come from the graft donor.

The gene calls are TRBV14 and TRBJ1-5; the match to TRBD1 covers 7 bases. CDR1 is SGHDN and CDR2 is FVKESK in the germline V gene. V shed 4 bases, J shed 6 bases, and the junction held 6 bases outside the gene matches. This CDR3 has 14 amino acids. The DNA of the CDR3 is TGTGCCAGCAGCCGAACAGGGGTAGGTCAGCCCCAGCATTTT. It codes for CASSRTGVGQPQHF.

The chain uses TRBV5-1 and TRBJ2-7; 8 positions match TRBD1. The CDR3 sequence is 16 residues long. Germline CDR1 SGHRS, CDR2 YFSETQ. The trim removed 0 bases at V and 0 bases at J, leaving 5 bases unmatched. The CDR3: CASSLGGQAISYEQYF. The CDR3, as DNA: TGCGCCAGCAGCTTGGGGGGACAGGCCATCTCCTACGAGCAGTACTTC.

This clone was observed once. This chain connects TRBV28 to TRBJ2-7, with D possibly TRBD1 on 5 matching bases. The V and J ends lost 6 bases and 3 bases respectively, with 12 bases between them. The CDR3 is 13 residues long. The V gene's germline CDR1 is MDHEN and CDR2 SYDVKM. The CDR3 DNA sequence: TGTGCCAGCAGCCCTCCGGACATCTACGAGCAGTACGTC. Translating gives CASSPPDIYEQYV.

This rearrangement joins TRBV19 to TRBJ2-1, with TRBD2 matching 13 bases. Germline lookup yields CDR1 LNHDA and CDR2 SQIVND (reference sequence). Trimming cost V 6 bases and J 2 bases; bases outside gene matches: 4. The CDR3 has 16 residues. The CDR3 loop reads CASSGTSGATYNEQFF. The CDR3 region has the DNA TGTGCCAGTAGCGGGACTAGCGGGGCGACCTACAATGAGCAGTTCTTC.

The chain is built from TRBV6-1 and TRBJ2-7; a possible D gene is TRBD1 (6 bases). The CDR3 extends over 11 amino acids. CDR1 MNHNS and CDR2 SASEGT come from the germline V gene. Between the trimmed V and J ends, which lost 3 bases and 6 bases, there was a span of 6 bases. CDR3 region: CASSDRGEQYF. The CDR3, as DNA: TGTGCCAGCAGTGACAGGGGCGAGCAGTACTTC.

This sequence joins TRBV7-6 and TRBJ2-3, with a possible D match to TRBD2 (6 bases). V dropped 5 bases and J dropped 6 bases, with 15 bases sitting between them. Germline CDR1 is SGHVS and CDR2 is FNYEAQ. CDR3 size: 14 residues. The CDR3 nucleotides read TGTGCCAGCAGCCCCACCCTAGCGCAGGATACGCAGTATTTT. This sequence encodes CASSPTLAQDTQYF.

This clone was detected a few times. The rearrangement uses TRBV28 and TRBJ2-7; D is ambiguous. Germline CDR1 MDHEN, CDR2 SYDVKM. This CDR3 spans 12 amino acids. V was cut by 6 bases and J by 4 bases, with 10 bases left in between. The CDR3 sequence is CASSSPLYEQYF. CDR3 DNA: TGTGCCAGCAGCTCCCCTTTGTACGAGCAGTACTTC.

This chain links TRBV29-1 with TRBJ2-5; 7 nucleotides agree with TRBD1. V was pared by 3 bases and J by 2 bases, with 3 bases of the junction left unmatched. CDR3 length: 13 residues. The V gene's germline CDR1 is SQVTM and CDR2 ANQGSEA. CDR3 sequence: CSVEGRGQETQYF. CDR3 bases: TGCAGCGTTGAGGGCAGGGGGCAAGAGACCCAGTACTTC.

J is TRBJ1-1 and V is TRBV27, with D tentatively TRBD1 (6 bases). The germline gives CDR1 MNHEY, CDR2 SMNVEV (reference sequence). The V and J ends lost 1 base and 7 bases respectively, with 10 bases between them. The CDR3 covers 13 residues. The CDR3 DNA reads as TGTGCCAGCAGTTTATATCCAGGGGATGAAGCTTTCTTT. This sequence encodes CASSLYPGDEAFF.

This chain joins TRBV2 and TRBJ2-5; TRBD2 aligns across 9 bases. CDR1 is SNHLY, CDR2 FYNNEI, per germline. V shed 8 bases and J 3 bases; nucleotides not matched to a gene: 4. The CDR3 is 13 amino acids. The CDR3 is CASSGTSKETQYF. As DNA, the CDR3 is TGTGCCAGCTCGGGGACTAGCAAAGAGACCCAGTACTTC.

The CDR3 protein is CASSLDEDGWQGGNQPQHF. The CDR3 DNA is TGTGCCAGCAGCTTAGATGAGGATGGGTGGCAGGGGGGCAATCAGCCCCAGCATTTT. The chain combines TRBV7-2 with TRBJ1-5; TRBD1 agrees at 7 bases. V dropped 1 base and J dropped 2; count of bases not matched to a gene: 14. This CDR3 spans 19 amino acids. The V gene's germline CDR1 is SGHTA and CDR2 FQGNSA.

The chain has TRBV5-4 and TRBJ1-2; 10 bases are a match to TRBD1. Trimming took 3 bases from V and 8 from J; bases not matched to a gene: 7. CDR3 length: 14 residues. Per the germline V gene, CDR1 is SGHNT and CDR2 is YYREEE (reference sequence). The CDR3: CASSSRDRGDGYTF. The CDR3 DNA follows: TGTGCCAGCAGCTCCCGGGACAGGGGAGACGGCTACACCTTC.

The sample holds one count of this clone. The chain carries TRBV7-8 and TRBJ2-6; TRBD2 is a possible D gene (7 bases). Trimming took off 4 bases at V and 0 bases at J, with 22 bases between the two ends. Germline lookup yields CDR1 SGHVS and CDR2 FQNEAQ. This CDR3 region has 20 residues. The CDR3 region is CASSSPRGGSRYSGANVLTF. The CDR3 DNA reads TGTGCCAGCAGCTCCCCTAGGGGGGGTTCCCGTTACTCTGGGGCCAACGTCCTGACTTTC.

The CDR3 coding sequence is TGTGCCAGCAGTGCAGGGTACGGCGAGACCCAGTACTTC. It translates to CASSAGYGETQYF. The genes are TRBV6-1 and TRBJ2-5, with a weak D call TRBD1 (5 bases). The germline CDR1 and CDR2 sequences are MNHNS and SASEGT. Deletions cut 4 bases from V and 5 bases from J, with 11 bases between. The length of the CDR3 is 13 residues.

In its sample, this clone was seen a few times. The chain uses TRBV4-2 and TRBJ1-4, with TRBD1 identical over 9 bases. In germline, CDR1 is LGHNA, CDR2 YNFKEQ. Losses at the gene ends were 2 bases for V and 4 bases for J; bases not matched to a gene: 2. There are 15 residues in the CDR3. The DNA of the CDR3 is TGTGCCAGCAGCCAAACGGGACAGGGTAATGAAAAACTGTTTTTT. Its protein product is CASSQTGQGNEKLFF.

V and J are TRBV5-1 and TRBJ2-1; 9 bases align to TRBD1. This CDR3 has 16 residues. Germline V gene sequence: CDR1 SGHRS, CDR2 YFSETQ. The J segment lost 4 bases and the V segment lost 4 bases, leaving 9 bases of the junction unmatched. The CDR3 region has the DNA TGCGCCAGCAGCCAAAGACCGGGACAGGGTTACAATGAGCAGTTCTTC. This translates into CASSQRPGQGYNEQFF. The full variable domain, completed using reference TRBV5-1 and TRBJ2-1, is KAGVTQTPRYLIKTRGQQVTLSCSPISGHRSVSWYQQTPGQGLQFLFEYFSETQRNKGNFPGRFSGRQFSNSRSEMNVSTLELGDSALYLCASSQRPGQGYNEQFFGPGTRLTVL.

The chain uses TRBV12-5 and TRBJ1-3; D gene unclear. The CDR3 runs 14 residues. Germline V gene data show CDR1 as LGHNT and CDR2 as FRNRAP. The V gene lost 7 bases and the J gene lost 0 bases, with 10 bases spanning the gap. This CDR3 is CASAEGGSGNTIYF. As DNA, the CDR3 is TGTGCTAGTGCCGAAGGAGGCTCTGGAAACACCATATATTTT.

CDR3 bases: TGTGCCAGTAGACAGGGGGTGGGCAATCAGCCCCAGCATTTT. It is translated as CASRQGVGNQPQHF. The gene calls are TRBV27 and TRBJ1-5, with 9 bases matching TRBD1. The CDR3 sequence is 14 residues long. With V trimmed by 9 bases and J by 2 bases, 5 bases remained unmatched. Germline V lookup: CDR1 MNHEY, CDR2 SMNVEV (reference sequence).

The chain recombines TRBV4-3 with TRBJ1-5; no firm D call. Trimming took 0 bases from V and 3 from J, leaving 9 bases between them. Germline V gene lookup returns CDR1 LGHNA and CDR2 YSLEER. The CDR3 has 15 residues. The CDR3 is CASSQESGNNQPQHF. In DNA form, the CDR3 reads TGCGCCAGCAGCCAAGAGTCAGGCAACAATCAGCCCCAGCATTTT.